This record concerns one TCR beta chain sequence. Its cognate antigen is unknown. These data are taken from a study of somatic mutations in cytotoxic T cells in rheumatoid arthritis. The overall study: A subset of V beta antibody-stained T-cell populations was isolated by flow sorting, reaching nearly 100% purity, and this subset included V beta1+ cells that went on to TCRB sequencing. Overall study results and limits: In rheumatoid arthritis patients, unlike healthy controls, CD8+ clonality rose with age. For about an eighth of the roughly 65 patients, a single CD8+ clone accounted for more than 20% of CD8+ cells. Unidentified antigens were the targets of the expanded CD8+ clones.

Here immunoSEQ multiplex PCR was the method, and the copy in TCRdb shows in-frame clones only, minus some. The sample records 9,000 to 15,000 clones, over 70% being singletons. This CDR3 has 15 amino acids. The sequenced sample consisted of CD8+ T cells sorted from blood. The chain employs TRBV21-1 and TRBJ1-1. TRBV21-1 is an annotated pseudogene. This clonotype was obtained from a man in his 70s in good health. Written as DNA, the CDR3 is TGTGCCAGCAGCAACCTCAAGGGATTAAACACTGAAGCTTTCTTT. Amino acids: CASSNLKGLNTEAFF.